What follows describes a single T cell receptor (beta chain). The entry originates in a study of shared clonotypes between healthy human individuals. Study in general: Those who served as donors were a couple of women and three men between the ages of 18 and 49.

Sequencing used immunoSEQ multiplex PCR; TCRdb keeps in-frame clones, though not all of them. The sample has roughly 2,300,000 clones; about 90% are singletons. V shed 4 bases, J shed 7 bases, and the junction held 6 bases outside the gene matches. Per the germline V gene, CDR1 is MNHEY and CDR2 is SVGAGI. The CDR3 loop spans 14 amino acids. The chain employs TRBV6-5 and TRBJ1-5; the match to TRBD1 covers 8 bases. This sequence was found in a young man in good health. Some clones in this sample may be carry-over from other donors' samples. Sequenced input: naive CD4+ T cells from PBMCs. Subset in this sample: CD45RA+ positively selected. The CDR3 bases are TGTGCCAGCAGTTTTAACAGGGGGGGACAGCCCCAGCATTTT. Translation: CASSFNRGGQPQHF.